Listed here are 27 T cell receptor beta chains from one sample, sequenced in a study of shared clonotypes between healthy human individuals. Libraries were prepared by immunoSEQ multiplex PCR; TCRdb keeps only in-frame clonotypes and omits some of them. Of over a million clones listed, about 80% were seen once; the top ten hold roughly 1.4%. Material for sequencing was memory CD4+ T cells sorted from blood. Subset reported: CD45RA-negative fraction. All receptors derive from a man aged 18 to 30 in good health.

This chain uses TRBV27 with TRBJ2-1, with 7 bases identical to TRBD2. The CDR3 sequence is 15 residues long. CDR1 and CDR2 (germline): MNHEY, SMNVEV (reference sequence). The V segment lost 2 bases and the J segment 4 bases; nucleotides outside the gene matches: 5. CDR3 coding DNA: TGTGCCAGCAGTTTAGTGGGAGGGGTATACAATGAGCAGTTCTTC. This gives the protein CASSLVGGVYNEQFF.

This chain connects TRBV28 to TRBJ2-7; 7 bases align to TRBD1. Trimming removed 4 bases from V and 3 bases from J; junction bases left unmatched: 0. Germline CDR1 MDHEN, CDR2 SYDVKM. The CDR3 totals 12 residues. CDR3 region: CASSSGGYEQYF. DNA of the CDR3: TGTGCCAGCAGTTCAGGGGGCTACGAGCAGTACTTC.

V gene TRBV7-9 combines with J gene TRBJ1-4; D is possibly TRBD1 (5 bases). The CDR3 sequence is 17 residues long. CDR1 is SEHNR, CDR2 FQNEAQ, per germline (reference sequence). Trimming took off 6 bases at V and 8 bases at J, with 25 bases between the two ends. The CDR3 region has the DNA TGTGCCAGCAGTCGACTTTCCGGTGGGGCCGGCGGGGAAAAACTGTTTTTT. Translated: CASSRLSGGAGGEKLFF.

This clone showed up just once. This rearrangement joins TRBV5-4 to TRBJ2-7; D may be TRBD1 or TRBD2 (5 bases each). Trimming pared 4 bases from V and 2 bases from J, leaving 13 bases between. Germline CDR1 SGHNT, CDR2 YYREEE (reference sequence). The CDR3 length is 14 residues. The CDR3 loop is CASSPRDGTYEQYF. Written as DNA, the CDR3 is TGTGCCAGCAGCCCCAGGGACGGAACCTACGAGCAGTACTTC.

In regard to this clone: Other DNA sequences in this specimen translate into the identical CDR3. The chain recombines TRBV6-5 with TRBJ1-2; 9 nucleotides agree with TRBD1. Germline V gene data show CDR1 as MNHEY and CDR2 as SVGAGI. The V gene end was trimmed by 2 bases and the J gene end by 4 bases; junction bases not matched to a gene: 2. This CDR3 is 14 amino acids long. Written as DNA, the CDR3 is TGTGCCAGCAGTTACCGGGGACAGGGCTATGGCTACACCTTC. It is translated as CASSYRGQGYGYTF.

The chain employs TRBV4-1 and TRBJ2-7, with D perhaps TRBD1 (5 bases). This CDR3 is 15 amino acids long. The V gene's germline CDR1 is MGHRA and CDR2 YSYEKL. V was clipped by 0 bases and J by 2 bases, with 11 bases between them. The CDR3: CASSQEGLNTYEQYF. In DNA form, the CDR3 reads TGCGCCAGCAGCCAAGAGGGGCTGAACACCTACGAGCAGTACTTC.

This clone has just a few counts. Other DNA sequences of this sample code for an identical CDR3. The chain joins TRBV5-1 to TRBJ1-3, with a weak D call TRBD1 (6 bases). CDR1 is SGHRS, CDR2 YFSETQ, per germline. Trimming removed 0 bases from V and 1 base from J, with 11 bases in between. There are 16 residues in the CDR3. The CDR3 DNA follows: TGCGCCAGCAGCTTGGCTGGGGGCGCGTCTGGAAACACCATATATTTT. Translation: CASSLAGGASGNTIYF.

The table lists this clone with many counts. V usage is TRBV7-3 and J usage is TRBJ2-2, with D tentatively TRBD1 (6 bases). Germline loops: CDR1 SGHTA, CDR2 FQGTGA. The ends were cut back, 2 bases at V and 5 bases at J, with 15 bases in the middle. This CDR3 spans 16 amino acids. This CDR3 is CASSLSPAQGTGELFF. The CDR3 DNA reads as TGTGCCAGCAGCTTATCACCAGCCCAGGGGACCGGGGAGCTGTTTTTT.

This clone was detected a few times. The chain couples TRBV4-2 to TRBJ1-5, with 8 bases identical to TRBD1. Trimming cost V 0 bases and J 6 bases; bases outside gene matches: 4. CDR1 LGHNA and CDR2 YNFKEQ come from the germline V gene. The CDR3 covers 15 residues. In nucleotides, the CDR3 is TGTGCCAGCAGCCAAGATACGCAGGGGGCTCAGCCCCAGCATTTT. This gives the protein CASSQDTQGAQPQHF.

The chain carries TRBV12-5 and TRBJ2-3; TRBD1 agrees at 7 bases. The V gene's germline CDR1 is LGHNT and CDR2 FRNRAP. This CDR3 has 14 residues. Trimming at V came to 7 bases and at J to 1 base, leaving 5 bases not matched to a gene. The CDR3 sequence: CASASGTGTDTQYF. CDR3 DNA sequence: TGTGCTAGTGCCTCCGGGACAGGCACAGATACGCAGTATTTT.

About this clone itself: The sample carries other DNA sequences with the same CDR3. The chain couples TRBV5-1 to TRBJ2-5; 7 bases agree with TRBD2. The CDR3 length is 13 residues. The junction had 5 bases not matched to a gene; V was cut back by 4 bases and J by 5 bases. CDR1 and CDR2 from the germline V gene are SGHRS and YFSETQ. The DNA for the CDR3 is TGCGCCAGCAGCCGGGGAGGGGAGGAGACCCAGTACTTC. It encodes CASSRGGEETQYF.

V usage is TRBV30 and J usage is TRBJ1-3; 9 bases agree with TRBD1. CDR3 size: 17 residues. V was clipped by 2 bases and J by 1 base; unmatched bases: 9. CDR1 and CDR2 from the germline V gene are GTSNPN and SVGIG (reference sequence). CDR3 sequence (DNA): TGTGCCTGGAGTCCTCGAGGGACAGGGACTTCTGGAAACACCATATATTTT. Amino acid sequence: CAWSPRGTGTSGNTIYF.

The V and J genes are TRBV6-1 and TRBJ1-6; unclear D gene. The CDR3 contains 15 residues. From germline, CDR1 is MNHNS and CDR2 SASEGT. V lost 1 base to trimming and J lost 7 bases, with 11 bases between them. CDR3: CASSEVGVHNSPLHF. The DNA for the CDR3 is TGTGCCAGCAGTGAAGTAGGAGTACACAATTCACCCCTCCACTTT.

V gene TRBV28 combines with J gene TRBJ1-5, with 7 positions matching TRBD1. The germline V gene has CDR1 MDHEN and CDR2 SYDVKM. Unmatched junction bases numbered 7, after V lost 6 bases and J lost 2 bases. There are 15 residues in the CDR3. This CDR3 reads CASRATGSGNQPQHF. In DNA, the CDR3 is TGTGCCAGCAGGGCGACAGGGTCGGGCAATCAGCCCCAGCATTTT. Supplemented by reference TRBV28 and TRBJ1-5, the full variable domain reads DVKVTQSSRYLVKRTGEKVFLECVQDMDHENMFWYRQDPGLGLRLIYFSYDVKMKEKGDIPEGYSVSREKKERFSLILESASTNQTSMYLCASRATGSGNQPQHFGDGTRLSIL.

This rearrangement joins TRBV5-4 to TRBJ1-3; TRBD1 might be the D (6 bases). CDR1 and CDR2 (germline): SGHNT, YYREEE (reference sequence). Deletions cut 4 bases from V and 2 bases from J, with 13 bases between. This CDR3 contains 15 residues. The CDR3 here is CASSHTGSTGNTIYF. The CDR3 bases are TGTGCCAGCAGCCACACAGGGAGTACTGGAAACACCATATATTTT.

This clone was picked up a small number of times. The chain recombines TRBV1 with TRBJ1-1; no check of the table's D call, TRBD1, against the DNA was made. TRBV1 is reported as a pseudogene. This CDR3 is built from 15 residues. CDR3 bases: TGCACCAGCAGCCAAAACAGGGGTATGAACACTGAAGCTTTCTTT. The encoded protein is CTSSQNRGMNTEAFF.

As regards this clone: This sample includes further DNA sequences coding for the same CDR3. The chain couples TRBV7-9 to TRBJ2-3; 11 nucleotides agree with TRBD2. In germline, CDR1 is SEHNR, CDR2 FQNEAQ (reference sequence). The CDR3 is 15 amino acids. The V and J ends lost 1 base and 4 bases, in that order; junction bases with no gene match: 1. The CDR3 loop is CASSLELAGADTQYF. CDR3 sequence (DNA): TGTGCCAGCAGCTTAGAACTAGCGGGAGCAGATACGCAGTATTTT.

The V gene is TRBV14, the J gene TRBJ2-7, with D possibly called TRBD1 or TRBD2 (5 bases each). Trimming left V 4 bases short and J 3 bases short, with 16 bases between. The CDR3 sequence is 15 residues long. CDR1 SGHDN and CDR2 FVKESK come from the germline V gene. This CDR3 reads CASSRLGAGSYEQYF. The CDR3 DNA is TGTGCCAGCAGCCGACTTGGGGCAGGGAGCTACGAGCAGTACTTC.

The count of this clone is one. The V gene is TRBV7-8, the J gene TRBJ1-1; no clear D gene. The CDR3 runs 14 residues. Germline V lookup: CDR1 SGHVS, CDR2 FQNEAQ. The V and J ends lost 1 base and 1 base respectively, with 7 bases between them. The CDR3 nucleotides are TGTGCCAGCAGCTTAGGTCGGGGGAACACTGAAGCTTTCTTT. It yields the protein CASSLGRGNTEAFF.

The chain links TRBV11-2 to TRBJ1-1; the D gene is possibly TRBD1 (6 bases). Trimming took 3 bases from V and 2 from J, leaving 10 bases between them. The CDR3 runs 14 residues. Germline CDR1 SGHAT, CDR2 FQNNGV. The CDR3: CASSFGQINTEAFF. DNA for the CDR3: TGTGCCAGCAGCTTCGGACAGATTAACACTGAAGCTTTCTTT.

The chain employs TRBV4-1 and TRBJ2-1; 11 bases match TRBD2. The ends lost 4 bases at V and 4 bases at J; junction bases unmatched: 3. This CDR3 has 15 residues. Germline assignment: CDR1 MGHRA and CDR2 YSYEKL. CDR3 in amino acids: CASSLTSGSYNEQFF. DNA for the CDR3: TGCGCCAGCAGCCTAACTAGCGGGAGTTACAATGAGCAGTTCTTC.

This clone was observed a handful of times. This chain connects TRBV7-2 to TRBJ1-5; no definite D call. V lost 5 bases and J lost 0, with 11 bases in between. This CDR3 is built from 15 residues. The germline V gene encodes CDR1 SGHTA and CDR2 FQGNSA. Written as DNA, the CDR3 is TGTGCCAGCAGCCTGGGCAGCTATAGCAATCAGCCCCAGCATTTT. This translates into CASSLGSYSNQPQHF.

CDR3 DNA: TGTGCCAGTAATACAGGGTCCTCTTGGCCCCAGCATTTT. The encoded protein is CASNTGSSWPQHF. The chain joins TRBV19 to TRBJ1-5; perhaps TRBD1 as D (6 bases). Trimming removed 7 bases from V and 9 bases from J, with 16 bases in between. In germline, CDR1 is LNHDA, CDR2 SQIVND (reference sequence). The CDR3 length is 13 residues.

The V and J genes are TRBV28 and TRBJ2-5; TRBD2 aligns across 16 bases. Germline trimming cut 6 bases from V and 5 bases from J; bases unmatched to any gene: 6. CDR3 length equals 16 residues. Germline V CDR1 and CDR2: MDHEN, SYDVKM. As DNA, the CDR3 is TGTGCCAGCAGCGGGACTAGCGGGGGGGCCCGGGAGACCCAGTACTTC. It encodes CASSGTSGGARETQYF.

This clone was counted ten times or more. V usage is TRBV4-2 and J usage is TRBJ2-3; D remains unclear. CDR3 size: 13 residues. V dropped 0 bases and J dropped 7 bases, with 8 bases sitting between them. CDR1 and CDR2 from the germline V gene are LGHNA and YNFKEQ. The CDR3 DNA reads TGTGCCAGCAGCCAAGATCGTGGGTATACGCAGTATTTT. It is translated as CASSQDRGYTQYF.

As regards this clone: The same CDR3 also results from other DNA sequences found in this sample. The V call is TRBV10-1, the J call TRBJ2-7; no firm D call. This CDR3 is built from 14 residues. The ends were cut back, 0 bases at V and 0 bases at J, with 6 bases in the middle. Germline V gene lookup returns CDR1 WNHNN and CDR2 SYGVQD (reference sequence). CDR3 sequence (DNA): TGCGCCAGCAGTGAGTCTGGCGCCTCCTACGAGCAGTACTTC. Encoded protein: CASSESGASYEQYF.

The gene calls are TRBV5-6 and TRBJ2-7; D gene ambiguous. The germline CDR1 and CDR2 sequences are SGHDT and YYEEEE. V lost 4 bases to trimming and J lost 5 bases, with 13 bases between them. The CDR3 consists of 13 residues. The CDR3 protein is CASSRRVGNEQYF. The CDR3 DNA sequence: TGTGCCAGCAGCAGACGGGTTGGGAACGAGCAGTACTTC.